The rows below give T cell receptor beta chains drawn from one sample of a study of chemoradiotherapy in HPV16-positive cancers. This table comes from immunoSEQ multiplex PCR, and its TCRdb copy is limited to in-frame clones, with some not included. Among approximately 5,700 clones, roughly 86% were seen once, and the ten largest hold 2% to 2.5%. The sample here was tumor tissue, taken from a patient who underwent chemoradiotherapy. The receptors shown here come from a human donor with HPV-associated anogenital cancer. The CDR3 runs from the conserved cysteine through the conserved F or W. A D gene is named only where the DNA matches it firmly. Clone size is given for some rows only: seen once, a few or many times, or a class if the clone is expanded.

>TRBJ2-6|TRBD1|few|20|TRBV4-3
TGCGCCAGCAGCCAAGAGTCGGCCGCAGGGGGATTCTCTGGGGCCAACGTCCTGACTTTC
CASSQESAAGGFSGANVLTF
>TRBJ2-7|TRBD1|.|13|TRBV18
TGTGCCAGCTCTCCCGGACAGGGCCCCGAGCAGTACTTC
CASSPGQGPEQYF
>TRBJ1-4|.|.|15|TRBV9
TGTGCCAGCAGCTCGACCGGGACTACTAATGAAAAACTGTTTTTT
CASSSTGTTNEKLFF
>TRBJ1-6|.|.|15|TRBV6-5
TGTGCCAGCACCGAGGACCCGGGGGGGAGATCACCCCTCCACTTT
CASTEDPGGRSPLHF
>TRBJ1-1|.|.|14|TRBV7-3
TGTGCCAGCAGCTTAGCGGGTGAGGCTTCTGAAGCTTTCTTT
CASSLAGEASEAFF
>TRBJ2-5|TRBD2|.|16|TRBV9
TGTGCCAGCAGCCCGCTGGGGCTAGCGGCCGAAGAGACCCAGTACTTC
CASSPLGLAAEETQYF
>TRBJ1-1|.|.|14|TRBV18
TGTGCCAGCTCACCAGGGGTCATGAACACTGAAGCTTTCTTT
CASSPGVMNTEAFF
>TRBJ1-5|.|.|14|TRBV5-6
TGTGCCAGCAGCTCGGATTTGGATGCGGGGCCCCAGCATTTT
CASSSDLDAGPQHF
>TRBJ2-5|TRBD2|.|15|TRBV5-5
TGTGCCAGCAGCTTTTGGACGGGAGGGAAGGAGACCCAGTACTTC
CASSFWTGGKETQYF
>TRBJ2-7|.|.|13|TRBV6-5
TGTGCCAGCAGTTACGGTGGCACCTACGAGCAGTACTTC
CASSYGGTYEQYF
>TRBJ2-1|.|.|13|TRBV18
TGTGCCAGCTCACCACGGCGGGATGATGAGCAGTTCTTC
CASSPRRDDEQFF
>TRBJ2-5|.|.|13|TRBV29-1
TGCAGCGCCCGCCCCCAGACCCAAGAGACCCAGTACTTC
CSARPQTQETQYF
>TRBJ2-7|TRBD2|.|17|TRBV7-9
TGTGCCAGCAGTTCGGGACTAGCGGGAGGCCGAGCCCACGAGCAGTACTTC
CASSSGLAGGRAHEQYF
>TRBJ1-2|.|.|13|TRBV19
TGTGCCAGTAACTTCGGCCCTAACTATGGCTACACCTTC
CASNFGPNYGYTF
>TRBJ1-1|.|.|14|TRBV5-5
TGTGCCAGCAGCCTAACGGACGGGTACACTGAAGCTTTCTTT
CASSLTDGYTEAFF
>TRBJ2-7|TRBD2|.|12|TRBV14
TGTGCCAGCCAAGCGGGGTTCTACGAGCAGTACTTC
CASQAGFYEQYF
>TRBJ1-5|TRBD1|.|15|TRBV11-2
TGTGCCAGCAGCTTAGGGACAGGGGGTGCTCAGCCCCAGCATTTT
CASSLGTGGAQPQHF
>TRBJ1-3|.|.|14|TRBV2
TGTGCCAGCAGTGAAGGCGGACCTGGAAACACCATATATTTT
CASSEGGPGNTIYF
>TRBJ2-7|TRBD2|.|16|TRBV7-2
TGTGCCAGCAGCCTCCAAGTAGCGGGAGGCAGTTACGAGCAGTACTTC
CASSLQVAGGSYEQYF
>TRBJ1-2|.|.|13|TRBV6-5
TGTGCCAGCAGTTCAAACCCGGTTTATGGCTACACCTTC
CASSSNPVYGYTF
>TRBJ2-7|TRBD1|.|15|TRBV30
TGTGCCTGGAGGGTGACAGGGGCCGCCGCGTACGAGCAGTACTTC
CAWRVTGAAAYEQYF
>TRBJ2-7|TRBD1|once|15|TRBV28
TGTGCCAGCAGTTTATTTCGGACAGGTAATTACGAGCAGTACTTC
CASSLFRTGNYEQYF
>TRBJ2-7|.|.|13|TRBV11-2
TGTGCCAGCAGCCCCCAGCTAGCAGGCGAGCAGTACTTC
CASSPQLAGEQYF
>TRBJ2-3|TRBD1|few|18|TRBV9
TGTGCCAGCAGCGTAGAATCTGGAGGACAGGGTGTCGCAGATACGCAGTATTTT
CASSVESGGQGVADTQYF
>TRBJ1-1|.|.|13|TRBV11-1
TGTGCCAGCAGCTCACAAAGGGACACTGAAGCTTTCTTT
CASSSQRDTEAFF
>TRBJ2-6|.|.|16|TRBV23-1
TGCGCCAGCAGTCAATCCCCAGGGACTGGGGCCAACGTCCTGACTTTC
CASSQSPGTGANVLTF
>TRBJ1-5|.|few|16|TRBV5-6
TGTGCCAGCAGCTTGAAGGACGGGCATGGCAGTCAGCCCCAGCATTTT
CASSLKDGHGSQPQHF
>TRBJ2-1|.|.|16|TRBV21-1
TGTGCCAGCAGCATAGGGAGCGGCGGGAGGGCCTCTGAGCAGTTCTTC
CASSIGSGGRASEQFF
>TRBJ2-2|TRBD2|.|14|TRBV7-2
TGTGCCAGCAAATACCGGGAGGTCACCGGGGAGCTGTTTTTT
CASKYREVTGELFF
>TRBJ2-7|.|.|14|TRBV7-2
TGTGCCAGCAGCCCTGGCCGCCGCGGGTACGAGCAGTACTTC
CASSPGRRGYEQYF
>TRBJ1-6|.|.|15|TRBV25-1
TGTGCCAGCAGCCCCACCCCAGGGAATAATTCACCCCTCCACTTT
CASSPTPGNNSPLHF
>TRBJ2-5|.|.|14|TRBV5-1
TGCGCCAGCAGCTCGGACTGGGGATCGGAGACCCAGTACTTC
CASSSDWGSETQYF
>TRBJ2-1|TRBD2|.|15|TRBV5-4
TGTGCCAGCAGCTCAGGGACTAGCGGGGCCAATGAGCAGTTCTTC
CASSSGTSGANEQFF
>TRBJ2-3|.|.|15|TRBV6-5
TGTGCCAGCAGTTACAGGGAAAGAGGCGCAGATACGCAGTATTTT
CASSYRERGADTQYF
>TRBJ1-1|.|.|13|TRBV21-1
TGTGCCAGCAGACCCGGCCTCAACACTGAAGCTTTCTTT
CASRPGLNTEAFF